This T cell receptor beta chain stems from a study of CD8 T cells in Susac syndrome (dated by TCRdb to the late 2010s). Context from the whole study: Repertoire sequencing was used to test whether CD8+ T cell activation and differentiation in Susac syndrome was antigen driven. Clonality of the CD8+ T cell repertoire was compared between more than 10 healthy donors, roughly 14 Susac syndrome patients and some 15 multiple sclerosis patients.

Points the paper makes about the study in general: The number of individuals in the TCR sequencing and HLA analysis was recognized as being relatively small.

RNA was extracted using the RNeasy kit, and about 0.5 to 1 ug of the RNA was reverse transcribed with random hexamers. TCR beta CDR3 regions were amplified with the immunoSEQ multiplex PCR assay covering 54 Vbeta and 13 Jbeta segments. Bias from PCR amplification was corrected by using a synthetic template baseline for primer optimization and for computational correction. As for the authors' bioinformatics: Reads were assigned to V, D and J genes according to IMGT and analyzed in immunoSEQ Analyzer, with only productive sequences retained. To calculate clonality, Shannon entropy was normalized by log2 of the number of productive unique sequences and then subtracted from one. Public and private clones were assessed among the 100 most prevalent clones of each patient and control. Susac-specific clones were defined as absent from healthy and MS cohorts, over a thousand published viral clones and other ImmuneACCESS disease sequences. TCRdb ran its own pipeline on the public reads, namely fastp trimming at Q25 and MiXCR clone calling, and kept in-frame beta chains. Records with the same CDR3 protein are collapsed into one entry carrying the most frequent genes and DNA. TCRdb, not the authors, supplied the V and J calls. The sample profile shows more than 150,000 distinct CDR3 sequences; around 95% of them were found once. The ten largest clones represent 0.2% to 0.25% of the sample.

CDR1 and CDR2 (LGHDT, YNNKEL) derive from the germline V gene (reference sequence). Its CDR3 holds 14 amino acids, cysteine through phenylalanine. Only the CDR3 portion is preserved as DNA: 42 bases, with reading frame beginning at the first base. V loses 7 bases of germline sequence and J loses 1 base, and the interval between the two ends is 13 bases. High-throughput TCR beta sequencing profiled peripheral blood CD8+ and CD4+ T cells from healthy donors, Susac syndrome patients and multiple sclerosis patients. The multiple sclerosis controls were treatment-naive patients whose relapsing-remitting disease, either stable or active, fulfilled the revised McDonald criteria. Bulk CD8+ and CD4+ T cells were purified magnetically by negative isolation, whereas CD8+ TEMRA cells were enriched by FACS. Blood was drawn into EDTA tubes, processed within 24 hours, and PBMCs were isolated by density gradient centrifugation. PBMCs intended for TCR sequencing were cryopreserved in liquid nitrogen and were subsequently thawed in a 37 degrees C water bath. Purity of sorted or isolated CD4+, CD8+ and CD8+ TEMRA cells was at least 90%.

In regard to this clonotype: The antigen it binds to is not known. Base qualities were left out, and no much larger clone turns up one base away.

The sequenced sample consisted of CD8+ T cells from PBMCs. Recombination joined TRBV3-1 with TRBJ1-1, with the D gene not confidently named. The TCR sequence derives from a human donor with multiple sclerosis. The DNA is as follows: TGTGCCAGCACCCCTCGGAGGAGGAACACTGAAGCTTTCTTT. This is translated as CASTPRRRNTEAFF.